This entry describes one T cell receptor beta chain. Its antigen remains unknown. The Oncomine TCR Beta short-read assay was applied to DNA of cultured CD4+ T cells. The source of extracted genomic DNA was cultured CD4+ T cells. TCRdb used MiXCR to reprocess the PCR reads, holding one entry per CDR3 protein. The sample consists of approximately 25,000 distinct CDR3 sequences, about 60% of them appearing once. This sample was taken from a study of vaccination and CD4 T cells after COVID-19. Study context: For control cultures, the treatment was a CEFX pool, an HIV-1 Nef pool, or no peptide.

Broader study findings: Data came from relatively few convalescent patients and lacked early post-infection timepoints. Median SARS-CoV-2-reactive clonotype numbers went up from roughly 19 to 38, but not significantly.

This CDR3 is 11 amino acids long. V lost 7 bases and J lost 14, with 18 bases in between. Germline V gives CDR1 SGHDT, CDR2 YYEEEE. Treatment described: roughly ten-day PBMC culture with coronavirus spike peptide pools or control peptides (ViraFEST assay). The genes are TRBV5-6 and TRBJ1-2; tentative D call: TRBD1 (5 bases). The sequence derives from a human donor who had recovered from COVID-19. Sequencing was done on a sample of CD4+ T cells from blood, cultured in vitro. The DNA of the CDR3 is TGTGCCAGCTCCCCTGGGGGGACTATGACCTTC. Translated, it gives CASSPGGTMTF.